This TCR beta chain is from a study of blood T cell repertoires in COVID-19. Across the study: The United States, Italy and Spain were the sources of the acute and convalescent COVID-19 samples. From T cells, B-cell-depleted T cells, or PBMCs came the material, which was cDNA or gDNA.

Original analysis: Nucleated cell counts were estimated from reference gene primer amplification. Data came from immunoSEQ multiplex PCR; TCRdb stores just in-frame clones and leaves some out. That table supplies the V and J calls and clone size; D and trimming were determined from the DNA. The sample comprises 200,000 to 250,000 clones, approximately 87% of which are singletons, and about 5.9% rests with the top ten. Sequences were obtained from peripheral blood. This sequence originates from a man between 60 and 75 years old with acute or convalescent COVID-19.

CDR3 sequence reads: CASSSTTSYEQYF. The CDR3 bases are TGTGCCAGCAGTTCGACTACTTCCTACGAGCAGTACTTC. J is TRBJ2-7 and V is TRBV12-3 or TRBV12-4, with a weak D call TRBD2 (5 bases). This CDR3 spans 13 amino acids. Trimming took 4 bases from V and 1 from J, leaving 8 bases between them.